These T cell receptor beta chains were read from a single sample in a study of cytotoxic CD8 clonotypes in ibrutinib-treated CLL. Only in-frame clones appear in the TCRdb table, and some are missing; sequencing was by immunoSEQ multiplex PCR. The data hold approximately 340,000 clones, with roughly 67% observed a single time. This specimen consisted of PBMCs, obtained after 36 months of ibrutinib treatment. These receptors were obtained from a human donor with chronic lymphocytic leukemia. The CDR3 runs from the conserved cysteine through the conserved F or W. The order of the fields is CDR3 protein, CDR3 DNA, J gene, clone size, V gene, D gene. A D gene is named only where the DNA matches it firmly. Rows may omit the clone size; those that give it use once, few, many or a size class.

CASSVSGNSPLHF | TGTGCCAGCAGCGTATCTGGTAATTCACCCCTCCACTTT | TRBJ1-6 | few | TRBV9 | -
CASSLGGVGTEAFF | TGCGCCAGCAGCTTGGGCGGGGTCGGTACTGAAGCTTTCTTT | TRBJ1-1 | - | TRBV5-1 | -
CASSLEWGHTHTQYF | TGTGCCAGCAGCTTAGAGTGGGGTCATACCCATACGCAGTATTTT | TRBJ2-3 | - | TRBV7-6 | -
CASEQDGFSYEQYF | TGTGCCAGCGAACAGGACGGCTTCTCCTACGAGCAGTACTTC | TRBJ2-7 | - | TRBV6-1 | -
CASSLYSGGNNEQFF | TGTGCCAGCAGCTTATATAGCGGGGGTAACAATGAGCAGTTCTTC | TRBJ2-1 | - | TRBV11-3 | TRBD2
CASSLAGLNEQFF | TGCGCCAGCAGTCTAGCGGGGCTAAATGAGCAGTTCTTC | TRBJ2-1 | few | TRBV5-1 | TRBD2
CASSLEEVYNEQFF | TGTGCCAGCAGCTTAGAGGAGGTCTACAATGAGCAGTTCTTC | TRBJ2-1 | few | TRBV7-9 | -
CAISEQGGGGQETQYF | TGTGCCATCAGTGAGCAGGGAGGCGGGGGACAAGAGACCCAGTACTTC | TRBJ2-5 | once | TRBV10-3 | TRBD2
CASSIGGHYEQYF | TGTGCCAGTAGTATAGGAGGTCACTACGAGCAGTACTTC | TRBJ2-7 | - | TRBV19 | -
CASSVAPGQNTGELFF | TGTGCCAGCAGCGTCGCACCGGGACAGAACACCGGGGAGCTGTTTTTT | TRBJ2-2 | once | TRBV11-3 | -
CASSPGGATDTQYF | TGTGCCAGCAGCCCCGGGGGGGCAACAGATACGCAGTATTTT | TRBJ2-3 | - | TRBV7-2 | TRBD2
CASSLGQGMDSPLHF | TGTGCCAGTAGTTTAGGACAGGGGATGGATTCACCCCTCCACTTT | TRBJ1-6 | - | TRBV19 | TRBD1
CASSLGLAEYNEQFF | TGTGCCAGCAGCCTAGGACTAGCGGAGTACAATGAGCAGTTCTTC | TRBJ2-1 | few | TRBV7-9 | TRBD2
CASSKISSYNEQFF | TGTGCCAGCAGCAAGATTAGTTCCTACAATGAGCAGTTCTTC | TRBJ2-1 | - | TRBV7-8 | -
CASSQLTSGGALGEQYF | TGCGCCAGCAGCCAATTGACTAGCGGGGGGGCCCTTGGGGAGCAGTACTTC | TRBJ2-7 | once | TRBV4-1 | TRBD2
CASSLGQGRTEQYF | TGTGCCAGCAGCTTGGGGCAGGGGCGTACCGAGCAGTACTTC | TRBJ2-7 | - | TRBV5-5 | -
CASMVDTTDTQYF | TGTGCCAGCATGGTGGACACCACAGATACGCAGTATTTT | TRBJ2-3 | - | TRBV6-6 | -
CASSLSAGGPAGELFF | TGTGCCAGCAGTTTATCAGCGGGGGGCCCCGCGGGGGAGCTGTTTTTT | TRBJ2-2 | - | TRBV27 | TRBD2
CASSLAGDNQPQHF | TGTGCCAGCAGCTTAGCAGGGGATAATCAGCCCCAGCATTTT | TRBJ1-5 | - | TRBV7-6 | -
CAIRDPTGGLGEQYF | TGTGCCATCAGGGATCCGACAGGGGGGCTTGGGGAGCAGTACTTC | TRBJ2-7 | - | TRBV10-3 | TRBD1
CASSVTSSGNTIYF | TGTGCCAGCAGCGTGACCAGCTCTGGAAACACCATATATTTT | TRBJ1-3 | - | TRBV9 | -
CASSQDGGAGTDTQYF | TGCGCCAGCAGCCAAGATGGCGGAGCGGGCACAGATACGCAGTATTTT | TRBJ2-3 | - | TRBV4-3 | -
CASSLDRNPNEQFF | TGTGCCAGCAGCTTAGATCGGAACCCCAATGAGCAGTTCTTC | TRBJ2-1 | - | TRBV7-2 | -
CASRGGLAGTYEQYF | TGTGCCAGCAGGGGGGGACTAGCGGGAACCTACGAGCAGTACTTC | TRBJ2-7 | - | TRBV27 | TRBD2
CASSPRQVVNTGELFF | TGTGCCAGCTCACCAAGACAGGTGGTTAACACCGGGGAGCTGTTTTTT | TRBJ2-2 | few | TRBV18 | -
CASSPARSDYGYTF | TGTGCCAGCTCACCAGCGCGCTCGGACTATGGCTACACCTTC | TRBJ1-2 | - | TRBV18 | -